This T cell receptor (beta chain) comes out of a study of blood T cell repertoires in COVID-19. The overall study: The origin of the acute and convalescent COVID-19 samples was the United States, Italy and Spain.

A single count supports this clone. The germline V gene has CDR1 SGHVS and CDR2 FNYEAQ. V lost 5 bases, J lost 7 bases, and 8 bases stayed unmatched. The CDR3 has 14 amino acids. The method was immunoSEQ multiplex PCR; TCRdb's version includes in-frame clones alone and lacks a portion of them. The sample carries some 250,000 clones, roughly 85% recorded once. The specimen was peripheral blood. The TCR was taken from a woman aged 18-29 years with acute or convalescent COVID-19. This chain connects TRBV7-6 to TRBJ2-1, with 7 positions matching TRBD2. CDR3 loop: CASSGGGGRNEQFF. In nucleotides, the CDR3 is TGTGCCAGCAGCGGGGGGGGAGGGCGAAATGAGCAGTTCTTC. Looking up the rest from reference TRBV7-6 and TRBJ2-1 gives the full variable domain: GAGVSQSPRYKVTKRGQDVALRCDPISGHVSLYWYRQALGQGPEFLTYFNYEAQQDKSGLPNDRFSAERPEGSISTLTIQRTEQRDSAMYRCASSGGGGRNEQFFGPGTRLTVL.